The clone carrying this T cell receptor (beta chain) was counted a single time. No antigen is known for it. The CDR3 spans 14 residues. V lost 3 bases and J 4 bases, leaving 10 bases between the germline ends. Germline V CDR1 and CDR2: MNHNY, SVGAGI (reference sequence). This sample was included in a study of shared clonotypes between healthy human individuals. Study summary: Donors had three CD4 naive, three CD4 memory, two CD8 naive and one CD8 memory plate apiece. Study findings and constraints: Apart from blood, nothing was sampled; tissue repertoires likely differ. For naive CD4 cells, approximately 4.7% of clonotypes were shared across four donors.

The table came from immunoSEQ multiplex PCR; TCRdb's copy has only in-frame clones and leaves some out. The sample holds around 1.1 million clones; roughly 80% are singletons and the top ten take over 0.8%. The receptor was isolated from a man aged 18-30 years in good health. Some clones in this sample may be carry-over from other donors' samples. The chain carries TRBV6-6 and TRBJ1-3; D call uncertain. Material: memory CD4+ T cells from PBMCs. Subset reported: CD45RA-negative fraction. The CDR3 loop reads CASSYSREGNTIYF. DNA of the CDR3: TGTGCCAGCAGTTATAGTCGCGAGGGAAACACCATATATTTT.